This entry concerns a single T cell receptor (beta chain). V was shortened by 4 bases and J by 4 bases, with 8 bases between the two germline ends. This CDR3 has 14 amino acids. Germline V gene data show CDR1 as LGHNA and CDR2 as YSLEER. In the original processing: Using reference gene primer amplification, nucleated cell counts were estimated. Sequencing was performed with immunoSEQ multiplex PCR; in TCRdb, only in-frame clones are kept and a portion is missing. D and trimming were read from the DNA, whereas the V and J calls and clone size are those reported in that table. The data hold 40,000 to 55,000 clones, with 90% to 95% observed a single time. The entry originates in a study of blood T cell repertoires in COVID-19. Study at large: T cells, B-cell-depleted T cells, or PBMCs provided the cDNA or gDNA that served as material.

The TCR comes from a human donor in a cohort sampled during active COVID-19. V and J are TRBV4-3 and TRBJ2-6, with D uncertain. Sequencing was carried out using peripheral blood. CDR3 in DNA: TGCGCCAGCAGCCCCTTTGTGGGGGCCAACGTCCTGACTTTC. Its protein is CASSPFVGANVLTF.